This TCR beta chain derives from a study of blood T cells in healthy people across ages. Study observations and caveats: Among T cells, TCR beta diversity per million cells dropped roughly linearly as age rose.

Deletions cut 6 bases from V and 9 bases from J, with 18 bases between. CDR1 is MNHEY and CDR2 is SVGEGT in the germline V gene. This CDR3 has 14 residues. This clonotype occurred a few times. The antigen remains undetermined. Together with a sample-barcoded 5' primer, a J-beta primer mix was included in a second PCR lasting about 7 to 11 cycles. TCRdb re-analysed the 5' RACE reads in MiXCR, keeping a single row per CDR3 protein. This table holds 1.5 million to 2 million distinct CDR3 sequences, under 30% found once. The origin of this receptor is a woman in her 30s in good health. The source material was blood. The gene calls are TRBV6-2 or TRBV6-3 and TRBJ2-1; no reliable D call. CDR3 DNA: TGTGCCAGCAGCCCCTCGGGCCTGGGCAGTGAGCAGTTCTTC. Its protein is CASSPSGLGSEQFF.